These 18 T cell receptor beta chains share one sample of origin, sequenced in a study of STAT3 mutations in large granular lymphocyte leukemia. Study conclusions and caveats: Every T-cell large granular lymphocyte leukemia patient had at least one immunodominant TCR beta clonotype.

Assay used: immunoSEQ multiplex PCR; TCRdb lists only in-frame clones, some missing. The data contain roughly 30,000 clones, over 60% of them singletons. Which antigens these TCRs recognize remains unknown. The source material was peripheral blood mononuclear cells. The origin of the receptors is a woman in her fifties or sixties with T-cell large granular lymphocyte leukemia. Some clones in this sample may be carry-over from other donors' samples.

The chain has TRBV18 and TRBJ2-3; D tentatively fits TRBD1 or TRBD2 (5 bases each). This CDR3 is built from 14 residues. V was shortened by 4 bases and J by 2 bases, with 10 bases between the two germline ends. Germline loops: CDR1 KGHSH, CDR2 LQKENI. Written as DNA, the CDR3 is TGTGCCAGCTCACTCGGGACGGACACAGATACGCAGTATTTT. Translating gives CASSLGTDTDTQYF.

Here the CDR3 DNA reads TGTGCCAGCAGCAGACCGGCCTCTAGTGTAAATGGCTACACCTTC. Its translation is CASSRPASSVNGYTF. The chain uses TRBV6-5 and TRBJ1-2, with D unclear. CDR1 is MNHEY, CDR2 SVGAGI, per germline. The CDR3 totals 15 residues. With 6 bases removed from V and 6 bases from J, the gap between germline ends came to 20 bases.

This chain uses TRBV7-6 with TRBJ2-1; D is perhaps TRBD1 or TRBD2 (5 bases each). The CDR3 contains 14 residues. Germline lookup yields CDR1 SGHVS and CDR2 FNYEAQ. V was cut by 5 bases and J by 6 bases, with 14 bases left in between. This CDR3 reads CASSRDQGVNEQFF. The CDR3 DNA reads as TGTGCCAGCAGCCGTGACCAGGGAGTCAATGAGCAGTTCTTC.

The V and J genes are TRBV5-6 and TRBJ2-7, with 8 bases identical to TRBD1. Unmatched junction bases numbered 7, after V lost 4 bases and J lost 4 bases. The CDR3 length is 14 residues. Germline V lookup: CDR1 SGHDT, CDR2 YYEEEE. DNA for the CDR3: TGTGCCAGCAGCGTGACAGGGGCCCTTTACGAGCAGTACTTC. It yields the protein CASSVTGALYEQYF.

The CDR3 reads CASALLARFQQFF. As DNA, the CDR3 is TGTGCCAGCGCTCTACTAGCGCGATTTCAGCAGTTCTTC. The rearrangement joins TRBV28 to TRBJ2-1; 7 positions agree with TRBD2. CDR3 length equals 13 residues. V trimming: 8 bases; J trimming: 11 bases; junction bases outside the gene matches: 12. Germline V gene lookup returns CDR1 MDHEN and CDR2 SYDVKM.

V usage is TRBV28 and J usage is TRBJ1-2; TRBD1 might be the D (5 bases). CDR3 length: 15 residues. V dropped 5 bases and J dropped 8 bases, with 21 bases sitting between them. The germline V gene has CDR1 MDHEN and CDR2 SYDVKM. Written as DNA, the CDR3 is TGTGCCAGCAGTCCGTTCGGGGGGTTCGTCGGGGGCTACACCTTC. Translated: CASSPFGGFVGGYTF.

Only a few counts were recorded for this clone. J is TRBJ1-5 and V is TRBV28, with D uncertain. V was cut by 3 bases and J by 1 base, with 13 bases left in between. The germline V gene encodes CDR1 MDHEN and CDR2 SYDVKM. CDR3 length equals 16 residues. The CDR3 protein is CASSLRSFRSNQPQHF. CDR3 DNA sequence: TGTGCCAGCAGTTTGCGCAGTTTTCGAAGCAATCAGCCCCAGCATTTT.

CDR3 in amino acids: CASSMRQGIDQPQHF. CDR3 in DNA: TGTGCCAGCAGTATGCGACAGGGGATAGATCAGCCCCAGCATTTT. This chain uses TRBV28 with TRBJ1-5, with TRBD1 identical over 8 bases. V shed 5 bases, J shed 5 bases, and the junction held 8 bases outside the gene matches. Germline V gene data show CDR1 as MDHEN and CDR2 as SYDVKM. CDR3 length: 15 amino acids.

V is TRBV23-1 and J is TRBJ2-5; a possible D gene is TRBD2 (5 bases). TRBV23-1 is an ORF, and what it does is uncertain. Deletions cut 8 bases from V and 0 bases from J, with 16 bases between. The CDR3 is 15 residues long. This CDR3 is CASCEGGSDQETQYF. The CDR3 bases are TGCGCCAGCTGCGAGGGTGGATCGGACCAAGAGACCCAGTACTTC.

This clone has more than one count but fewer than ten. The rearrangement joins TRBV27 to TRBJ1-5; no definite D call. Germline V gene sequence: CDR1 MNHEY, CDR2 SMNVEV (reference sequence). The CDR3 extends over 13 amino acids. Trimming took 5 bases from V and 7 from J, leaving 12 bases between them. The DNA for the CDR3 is TGTGCCAGCAGTGTAAGGGTCGGGCAGCCCCAGCATTTT. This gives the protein CASSVRVGQPQHF.

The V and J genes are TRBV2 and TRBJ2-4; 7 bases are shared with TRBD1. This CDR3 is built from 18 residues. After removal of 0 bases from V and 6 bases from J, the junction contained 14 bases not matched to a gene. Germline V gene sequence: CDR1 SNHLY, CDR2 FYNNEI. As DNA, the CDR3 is TGTGCCAGCAGTGAAGCGCTTCGGGGAAGACAGGGAAGAAACATTCAGTACTTC. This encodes CASSEALRGRQGRNIQYF. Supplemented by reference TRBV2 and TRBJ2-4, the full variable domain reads EPEVTQTPSHQVTQMGQEVILRCVPISNHLYFYWYRQILGQKVEFLVSFYNNEISEKSEIFDDQFSVERPDGSNFTLKIRSTKLEDSAMYFCASSEALRGRQGRNIQYFGAGTRLSVL.

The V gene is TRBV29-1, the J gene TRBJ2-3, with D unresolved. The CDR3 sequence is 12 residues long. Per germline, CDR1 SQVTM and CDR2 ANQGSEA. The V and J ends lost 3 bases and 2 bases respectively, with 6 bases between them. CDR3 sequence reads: CSVDDPTDTQYF. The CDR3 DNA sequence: TGCAGCGTTGACGACCCCACAGATACGCAGTATTTT.

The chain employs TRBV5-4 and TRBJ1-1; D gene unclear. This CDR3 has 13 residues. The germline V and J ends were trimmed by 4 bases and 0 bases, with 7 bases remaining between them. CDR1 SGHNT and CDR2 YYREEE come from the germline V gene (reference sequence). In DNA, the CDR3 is TGTGCCAGCAGCCCCGGGCTGAACACTGAAGCTTTCTTT. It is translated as CASSPGLNTEAFF. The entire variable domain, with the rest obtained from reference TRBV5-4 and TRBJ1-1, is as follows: ETGVTQSPTHLIKTRGQQVTLRCSSQSGHNTVSWYQQALGQGPQFIFQYYREEENGRGNFPPRFSGLQFPNYSSELNVNALELDDSALYLCASSPGLNTEAFFGQGTRLTVV.

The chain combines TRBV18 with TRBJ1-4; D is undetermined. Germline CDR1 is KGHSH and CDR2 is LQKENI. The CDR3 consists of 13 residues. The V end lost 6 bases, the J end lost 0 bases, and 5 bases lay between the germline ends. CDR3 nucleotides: TGTGCCAGCTCGCGTGCAACTAATGAAAAACTGTTTTTT. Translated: CASSRATNEKLFF.

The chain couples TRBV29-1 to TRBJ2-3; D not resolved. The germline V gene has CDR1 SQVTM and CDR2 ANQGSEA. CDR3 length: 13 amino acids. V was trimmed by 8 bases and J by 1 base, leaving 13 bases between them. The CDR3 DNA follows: TGCAGCTCTAGGTTGGATGGCACAGATACGCAGTATTTT. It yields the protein CSSRLDGTDTQYF.

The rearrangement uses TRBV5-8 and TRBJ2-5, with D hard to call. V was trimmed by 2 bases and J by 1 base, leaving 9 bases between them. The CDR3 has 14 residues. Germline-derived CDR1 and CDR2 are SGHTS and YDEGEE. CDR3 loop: CASSLGRFQETQYF. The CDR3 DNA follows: TGTGCCAGCAGCTTAGGTAGATTCCAAGAGACCCAGTACTTC.

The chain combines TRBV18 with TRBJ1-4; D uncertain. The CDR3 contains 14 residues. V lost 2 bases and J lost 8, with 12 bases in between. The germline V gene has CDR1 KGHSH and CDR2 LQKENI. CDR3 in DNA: TGTGCCAGCTCACCAGGTGTTTCTCGAGAAAAACTGTTTTTT. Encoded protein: CASSPGVSREKLFF.

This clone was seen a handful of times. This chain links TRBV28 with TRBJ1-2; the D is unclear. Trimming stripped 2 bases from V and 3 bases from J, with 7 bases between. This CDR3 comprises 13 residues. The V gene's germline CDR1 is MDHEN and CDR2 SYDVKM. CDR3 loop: CASSLRDYYGYTF. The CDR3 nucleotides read TGTGCCAGCAGTTTACGAGATTACTATGGCTACACCTTC.